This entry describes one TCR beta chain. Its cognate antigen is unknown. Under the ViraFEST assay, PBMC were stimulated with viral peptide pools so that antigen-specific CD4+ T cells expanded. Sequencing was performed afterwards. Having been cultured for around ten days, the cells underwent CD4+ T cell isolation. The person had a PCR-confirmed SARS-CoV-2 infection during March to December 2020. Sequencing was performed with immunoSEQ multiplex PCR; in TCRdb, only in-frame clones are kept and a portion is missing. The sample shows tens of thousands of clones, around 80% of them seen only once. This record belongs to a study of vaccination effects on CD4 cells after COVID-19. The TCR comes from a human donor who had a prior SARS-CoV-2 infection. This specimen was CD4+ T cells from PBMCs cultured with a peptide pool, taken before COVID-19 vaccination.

The CDR3 region is CATSRAIRGDSGNTIYF. The CDR3 DNA reads as TGTGCCACCAGCAGAGCCATAAGGGGAGACTCTGGAAACACCATATATTTT. The V and J genes are TRBV15 and TRBJ1-3, with TRBD1 as a possible D gene (5 bases). Germline V gene data show CDR1 as LNHNV and CDR2 as YYDKDF (reference sequence). The V end was cut by 1 base, the J end by 0 bases, with 13 bases between. There are 17 residues in the CDR3. Full variable domain (missing parts from reference TRBV15 and TRBJ1-3): DAMVIQNPRYQVTQFGKPVTLSCSQTLNHNVMYWYQQKSSQAPKLLFHYYDKDFNNEADTPDNFQSRRPNTSFCFLDIRSPGLGDTAMYLCATSRAIRGDSGNTIYFGEGSWLTVV.